A selection of T cell receptor beta chains follows, all from one sample in a study of PD-L1 blockade in urothelial cancer. Produced via immunoSEQ multiplex PCR; TCRdb's table is partial and in-frame only. This sample carries more than 95,000 clones, approximately 90% of them seen once, and the ten largest clones take approximately 1.7%. Sample: PBMCs, taken around atezolizumab (anti-PD-L1) treatment. The receptors here all came from a man between 60 and 75 years old with urothelial cancer. Both conserved end residues are part of each CDR3. D genes are given only for firm matches. For some rows the clone size is stated as once, few or many, or as a class when expanded; others skip it.

J gene: TRBJ2-7
V gene: TRBV7-2
D gene: TRBD1
clone size: .
CDR3 DNA: TGTGCCAGCAGCTTAGGAGCGGTTAGGGGGCACCACGAGCAGTACTTC
CDR3 protein: CASSLGAVRGHHEQYF

J gene: TRBJ1-2
V gene: TRBV6-5
D gene: .
clone size: .
CDR3 DNA: TGTGCCAGCAGCCCAACAGGGCGCGACTATGGCTACACCTTC
CDR3 protein: CASSPTGRDYGYTF

J gene: TRBJ1-1
V gene: TRBV30
D gene: .
clone size: .
CDR3 DNA: TGTGCCTGGAGTGTGGGGGGGAGTTCAGCTGAAGCTTTCTTT
CDR3 protein: CAWSVGGSSAEAFF

J gene: TRBJ2-5
V gene: TRBV6-6
D gene: .
clone size: .
CDR3 DNA: TGTGCCAGCAGGGCGGGAAGGGAAGAGACCCAGTACTTC
CDR3 protein: CASRAGREETQYF

J gene: TRBJ2-7
V gene: TRBV11-2
D gene: TRBD2
clone size: once
CDR3 DNA: TGTGCCAGCAGCTTAGTATGGACTAGCCCCCACGAGCAGTACTTC
CDR3 protein: CASSLVWTSPHEQYF

J gene: TRBJ2-1
V gene: TRBV19
D gene: .
clone size: once
CDR3 DNA: TGTGCCAGTAGTGATCCCCGACTAGACGGGACCTACAATGAGCAGTTCTTC
CDR3 protein: CASSDPRLDGTYNEQFF

J gene: TRBJ1-1
V gene: TRBV5-1
D gene: TRBD1
clone size: .
CDR3 DNA: TGCGCCAGCAGCTTGGGGCGGGGACAGCTCGGGAACACTGAAGCTTTCTTT
CDR3 protein: CASSLGRGQLGNTEAFF

J gene: TRBJ2-7
V gene: TRBV6-5
D gene: .
clone size: .
CDR3 DNA: TGTGCCAGCAGGAGGAGACAGGAATCGTCCTACGAGCAGTACTTC
CDR3 protein: CASRRRQESSYEQYF

J gene: TRBJ1-4
V gene: TRBV6-5
D gene: TRBD1
clone size: .
CDR3 DNA: TGTGCCAGCAGAGGACAGGGGTGGGATGAAAAACTGTTTTTT
CDR3 protein: CASRGQGWDEKLFF

J gene: TRBJ2-7
V gene: TRBV10-2
D gene: TRBD1
clone size: .
CDR3 DNA: TGCGCCAGCAATGGGACAGCCTACGAGCAGTACTTC
CDR3 protein: CASNGTAYEQYF

J gene: TRBJ2-1
V gene: TRBV7-9
D gene: .
clone size: .
CDR3 DNA: TGTGCCAGCAGCTTAGGGGGAGTTCAATTCCAGCAGTTCTTC
CDR3 protein: CASSLGGVQFQQFF

J gene: TRBJ2-7
V gene: TRBV27
D gene: .
clone size: .
CDR3 DNA: TGTGCCAGCAGTTCGCAGCGCCCCGGGAACGAGCAGTACTTC
CDR3 protein: CASSSQRPGNEQYF

J gene: TRBJ2-5
V gene: TRBV5-1
D gene: TRBD1
clone size: .
CDR3 DNA: TGCGCCAGCAGCTTGGGACAGGGGGTCCAAGAGACCCAGTACTTC
CDR3 protein: CASSLGQGVQETQYF

J gene: TRBJ1-1
V gene: TRBV5-1
D gene: .
clone size: .
CDR3 DNA: TGCGCCAGCACCCCCTCAGGGTTACGAGAGGAAGCTTTCTTT
CDR3 protein: CASTPSGLREEAFF

J gene: TRBJ2-7
V gene: TRBV15
D gene: TRBD2
clone size: once
CDR3 DNA: TGTGCCACCAGCAGAGATCCGGGCGGGAGGGCCCGTGAGCAGTACTTC
CDR3 protein: CATSRDPGGRAREQYF

J gene: TRBJ2-5
V gene: TRBV7-6
D gene: TRBD1
clone size: .
CDR3 DNA: TGTGCCAGCAGCTTCGGGACAGGGACACAAGAGACCCAGTACTTC
CDR3 protein: CASSFGTGTQETQYF

J gene: TRBJ2-3
V gene: TRBV27
D gene: .
clone size: .
CDR3 DNA: TGTGCCAGCAGTCGAAGACAGTACACAGATACGCAGTATTTT
CDR3 protein: CASSRRQYTDTQYF

J gene: TRBJ1-1
V gene: TRBV7-2
D gene: .
clone size: .
CDR3 DNA: TGTGCCAGCAGCTTAGGCTCAGGGTGGAGTAACACTGAAGCTTTCTTT
CDR3 protein: CASSLGSGWSNTEAFF

J gene: TRBJ2-1
V gene: TRBV29-1
D gene: TRBD2
clone size: .
CDR3 DNA: TGCAGCGTGTCGGGACTAGCGGGGGCCTCCTACAATGAGCAGTTCTTC
CDR3 protein: CSVSGLAGASYNEQFF

J gene: TRBJ2-7
V gene: TRBV28
D gene: .
clone size: .
CDR3 DNA: TGTGCCAGTTACGCGAGGGCAAATGCGCCGGGCTACGAGCAGTACTTC
CDR3 protein: CASYARANAPGYEQYF

J gene: TRBJ1-2
V gene: TRBV28
D gene: TRBD1
clone size: .
CDR3 DNA: TGTGCCAGCAGGACAGGGGAGACTAACTATGGCTACACCTTC
CDR3 protein: CASRTGETNYGYTF

J gene: TRBJ2-5
V gene: TRBV5-1
D gene: TRBD2
clone size: .
CDR3 DNA: TGCGCCAGCAGCTTGGGAGGGACTAGCGGGGGCCAAGAGACCCAGTACTTC
CDR3 protein: CASSLGGTSGGQETQYF

J gene: TRBJ1-2
V gene: TRBV25-1
D gene: TRBD1
clone size: .
CDR3 DNA: TGTGCCAGCAGTGAATTAAGGGGGCGGGCCTATGGCTACACCTTC
CDR3 protein: CASSELRGRAYGYTF

J gene: TRBJ1-5
V gene: TRBV7-2
D gene: TRBD1
clone size: few
CDR3 DNA: TGTGCCAGCAGCAAAGGGGACAGGGAATTTCAGCCCCAGCATTTT
CDR3 protein: CASSKGDREFQPQHF

J gene: TRBJ2-3
V gene: TRBV5-1
D gene: .
clone size: .
CDR3 DNA: TGCGCCAGCAGACCGCTGGGGGGGCTCTCGACAGATACGCAGTATTTT
CDR3 protein: CASRPLGGLSTDTQYF

J gene: TRBJ2-3
V gene: TRBV28
D gene: TRBD1
clone size: .
CDR3 DNA: TGTGCCAGCAGTTCTACTACAGGGGATATCCGGGATACGCAGTATTTT
CDR3 protein: CASSSTTGDIRDTQYF

J gene: TRBJ2-7
V gene: TRBV5-4
D gene: TRBD2
clone size: .
CDR3 DNA: TGTGCCAGCAGCTTGATACTAGCGGGAGCCGAGCAGTACTTC
CDR3 protein: CASSLILAGAEQYF

J gene: TRBJ2-3
V gene: TRBV10-2
D gene: TRBD2
clone size: .
CDR3 DNA: TGCGCCAGCAGTGAGCCCAGACTAGCGGGGCCCACAGATACGCAGTATTTT
CDR3 protein: CASSEPRLAGPTDTQYF

J gene: TRBJ1-6
V gene: TRBV6-5
D gene: .
clone size: once
CDR3 DNA: TGTGCCAGCAGTAAGGCGCGGAATTCACCCCTCCACTTT
CDR3 protein: CASSKARNSPLHF

J gene: TRBJ1-2
V gene: TRBV19
D gene: .
clone size: .
CDR3 DNA: TGTGCCAGTAGTTCCCGGGAGGGACGTGGCTACACCTTC
CDR3 protein: CASSSREGRGYTF

J gene: TRBJ1-6
V gene: TRBV28
D gene: .
clone size: .
CDR3 DNA: TGTGCCAGCAGCCGGGGAGGGCAGACTAATTCACCCCTCCACTTT
CDR3 protein: CASSRGGQTNSPLHF

J gene: TRBJ2-7
V gene: TRBV6-4
D gene: .
clone size: .
CDR3 DNA: TGTGCCAGCAGTGACTGTCGATGGCTCTCCTACGAGCAGTACTTC
CDR3 protein: CASSDCRWLSYEQYF

J gene: TRBJ2-6
V gene: TRBV5-1
D gene: .
clone size: .
CDR3 DNA: TGCGCCAGCAGCCTCTCAGGCGCCTACTCTGGGGCCAACGTCCTGACTTTC
CDR3 protein: CASSLSGAYSGANVLTF

J gene: TRBJ2-2
V gene: TRBV13
D gene: .
clone size: .
CDR3 DNA: TGTGCCAGCAGGCCGATCACCGGGAGCGAGAACACCGGGGAGCTGTTTTTT
CDR3 protein: CASRPITGSENTGELFF

J gene: TRBJ2-7
V gene: TRBV11-3
D gene: TRBD2
clone size: .
CDR3 DNA: TGTGCCAGCAGCTGGGACCCTCTACGGGGGGTCTACGAGCAGTACTTC
CDR3 protein: CASSWDPLRGVYEQYF

J gene: TRBJ1-2
V gene: TRBV19
D gene: .
clone size: once
CDR3 DNA: TGTGCCAGTAGCCGCAGGGAGGAGAACTATGGCTACACCTTC
CDR3 protein: CASSRREENYGYTF

J gene: TRBJ2-2
V gene: TRBV5-3
D gene: TRBD2
clone size: once
CDR3 DNA: TGTGCCAGAAGCTTGTGGGTGCCTGCGAGGCATTGTGGGGACTATCCTCCTTCCACCGGGGAGCTGTTTTTT
CDR3 protein: CARSLWVPARHCGDYPPSTGELFF